This T cell receptor beta chain originates from a study of tumor and adjacent non-tumor tissue in lung cancer. This clonotype was counted ten times or more. Germline lookup yields CDR1 MNHNS and CDR2 SASEGT. With 4 bases removed from V and 2 bases from J, the gap between germline ends came to 15 bases. The CDR3 sequence is 15 residues long. A modified ARM-PCR protocol with three rounds of nested PCR amplified TCRbeta. A single record per CDR3 protein comes from TCRdb applying MiXCR to the multiplex PCR reads. The table shows 35,000 to 55,000 distinct CDR3 sequences, with roughly three fifths occurring only once. The template was RNA from unsorted bulk tissue. The normal lung tissue was taken more than 3 cm from the tumor edge.

V usage is TRBV6-1 and J usage is TRBJ2-7; either TRBD1 or TRBD2 may supply D (5 bases each). The clonotype originates from a woman aged 40 to 50 with non-small cell lung cancer. Source material: distant non-tumor lung tissue. The DNA of the CDR3 is TGTGCCAGCAGTGGTCTGAGGGGTCAGACCTACGAGCAGTACTTC. Translating gives CASSGLRGQTYEQYF.